This section outlines one TCR beta chain sequence together with its context. Sequencing was performed with immunoSEQ multiplex PCR; in TCRdb, only in-frame clones are kept and a portion is missing. The table lists about 210,000 clones, 92% of them singletons, with approximately 1.2% in the top ten. The CDR3 runs 16 residues. Germline-derived CDR1 and CDR2 are SGHVS and FNYEAQ. Germline trimming cut 5 bases from V and 2 bases from J; bases unmatched to any gene: 9. This specimen belongs to a study of blood T cell repertoires in COVID-19. The TCR comes from a man between 25 and 39 years old with acute or convalescent COVID-19. J is TRBJ2-3 and V is TRBV7-6, with 8 positions matching TRBD2. Sequences were obtained from peripheral blood. The CDR3 nucleotides are TGTGCCAGCAGCCCTAGACGGGGGGGCCCCACAGATACGCAGTATTTT. As protein: CASSPRRGGPTDTQYF.